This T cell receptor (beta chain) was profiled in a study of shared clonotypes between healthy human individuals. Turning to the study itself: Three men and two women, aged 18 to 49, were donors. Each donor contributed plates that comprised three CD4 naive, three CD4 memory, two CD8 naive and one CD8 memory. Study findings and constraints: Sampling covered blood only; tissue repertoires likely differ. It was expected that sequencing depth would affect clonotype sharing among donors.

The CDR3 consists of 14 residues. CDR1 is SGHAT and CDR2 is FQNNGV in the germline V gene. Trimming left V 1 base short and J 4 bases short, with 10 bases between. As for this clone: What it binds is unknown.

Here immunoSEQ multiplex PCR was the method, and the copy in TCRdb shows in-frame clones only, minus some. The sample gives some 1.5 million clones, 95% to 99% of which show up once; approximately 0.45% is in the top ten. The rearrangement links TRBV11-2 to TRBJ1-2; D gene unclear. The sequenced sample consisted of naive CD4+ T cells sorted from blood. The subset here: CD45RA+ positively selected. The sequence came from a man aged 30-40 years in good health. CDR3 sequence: CASSLVAEIYGYTF. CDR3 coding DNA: TGTGCCAGCAGCTTAGTTGCGGAGATCTATGGCTACACCTTC. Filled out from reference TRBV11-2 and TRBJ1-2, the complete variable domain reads EAGVAQSPRYKIIEKRQSVAFWCNPISGHATLYWYQQILGQGPKLLIQFQNNGVVDDSQLPKDRFSAERLKGVDSTLKIQPAKLEDSAVYLCASSLVAEIYGYTFGSGTRLTVV.